The next 22 T cell receptor beta chains were all read from a single sample in a study of CD8+ T cells in alopecia areata. RNA was extracted and reverse transcribed into cDNA as the sequencing template. Assay: immunoSEQ multiplex PCR; the TCRdb copy retains only in-frame clones and omits some. The data contain about 150,000 clones, nearly 55% of them singletons. Treatment in this sample: oral pan-JAK inhibitor, 5-10 mg twice daily. The source was CD8+ T cells sorted from blood, collected at week 4, from a patient treated with tofacitinib. All receptors come from a human donor with alopecia areata.

V is TRBV5-6 and J is TRBJ1-1; tentatively, D is TRBD1 (6 bases). V was pared by 4 bases and J by 8 bases, with 15 bases between. The CDR3 is 13 amino acids. Per germline, CDR1 SGHDT and CDR2 YYEEEE. CDR3 nucleotide sequence: TGTGCCAGCAGCGGGGGACACGGGACCGAAGCTTTCTTT. This translates into CASSGGHGTEAFF.

This chain joins TRBV11-2 and TRBJ2-3; either TRBD1 or TRBD2 may fit D (6 bases each). The length of the CDR3 is 15 residues. V lost 3 bases and J 0 bases, leaving 10 bases between the germline ends. The germline gives CDR1 SGHAT, CDR2 FQNNGV. CDR3 in DNA: TGTGCCAGCAGCTTGGGGGGCCGAAGCACAGATACGCAGTATTTT. This gives the protein CASSLGGRSTDTQYF.

The chain has TRBV4-3 and TRBJ1-2; no clear D gene. CDR3 length: 16 amino acids. Trimming cost V 0 bases and J 8 bases, with 19 bases left between them. The V gene's germline CDR1 is LGHNA and CDR2 YSLEER. The CDR3 region has the DNA TGCGCCAGCAGCCAAGACGTCAAGGTCCTCTTAGGGGGCTACACCTTC. It specifies CASSQDVKVLLGGYTF.

The chain combines TRBV7-2 with TRBJ2-5; TRBD2 aligns across 12 bases. The V segment lost 5 bases and the J segment 0 bases; nucleotides outside the gene matches: 7. The CDR3 is made up of 17 amino acids. Germline V gives CDR1 SGHTA, CDR2 FQGNSA. The CDR3 spells CASSHGLAGLYQETQYF. CDR3 nucleotide sequence: TGTGCCAGCAGCCACGGACTAGCGGGGCTGTACCAAGAGACCCAGTACTTC.

This clone was seen more than once but under ten times. The chain joins TRBV7-8 to TRBJ2-3, with 8 bases matching TRBD2. Germline CDR1 and CDR2: SGHVS and FQNEAQ. The CDR3 has 14 residues. V lost 6 bases to trimming and J lost 5 bases; unmatched junction nucleotides: 7. For the CDR3, the DNA is TGTGCCAGCAGTCGATTCGGGGGGGGAGATACGCAGTATTTT. Its protein product is CASSRFGGGDTQYF.

The rearrangement links TRBV30 to TRBJ2-1; D not resolved. V was trimmed by 5 bases and J by 0 bases, leaving 8 bases between them. CDR3 length equals 13 residues. Germline lookup yields CDR1 GTSNPN and CDR2 SVGIG (reference sequence). The CDR3 DNA reads TGTGCCTGGGGTTGGGGCTCCTACAATGAGCAGTTCTTC. It codes for CAWGWGSYNEQFF.

The gene calls are TRBV13 and TRBJ2-5, with TRBD1 matching over 9 bases. Looked up from germline, CDR1 is PRHDT and CDR2 is FYEKMQ (reference sequence). This CDR3 has 14 amino acids. V gave up 8 bases and J gave up 5 bases; unmatched junction bases: 9. The chain's CDR3 is CASGRDRAMETQYF. The CDR3 DNA sequence: TGTGCCAGCGGACGGGACAGGGCAATGGAGACCCAGTACTTC.

This rearrangement joins TRBV13 to TRBJ2-7, with D perhaps assigned TRBD1 or TRBD2 (7 bases each). CDR3 length equals 14 residues. Germline values: CDR1 PRHDT, CDR2 FYEKMQ (reference sequence). The V and J ends lost 8 bases and 3 bases respectively, with 17 bases between them. The chain's CDR3 is CASGEGASGYEQYF. CDR3 in DNA: TGTGCCAGCGGGGAGGGGGCCTCGGGCTACGAGCAGTACTTC.

The chain recombines TRBV6-5 with TRBJ1-1, with 10 positions matching TRBD1. V lost 2 bases to trimming and J lost 0 bases; unmatched junction nucleotides: 3. This CDR3 comprises 16 residues. Looked up from germline, CDR1 is MNHEY and CDR2 is SVGAGI. The CDR3 is CASSYGTGALNTEAFF. CDR3 DNA: TGTGCCAGCAGTTACGGGACAGGGGCCCTGAACACTGAAGCTTTCTTT.

V gene TRBV11-1 combines with J gene TRBJ2-6; a possible D gene is TRBD1 (6 bases). Germline assignment: CDR1 SGHAT and CDR2 FQDESV (reference sequence). The V and J ends lost 3 bases and 1 base respectively, with 13 bases between them. The CDR3 covers 17 residues. The CDR3 region has the DNA TGTGCCAGCAGCTTCGGCAGGGGAAAATCTGGGGCCAACGTCCTGACTTTC. Translating gives CASSFGRGKSGANVLTF.

The chain employs TRBV27 and TRBJ1-5; D perhaps matches TRBD1 (6 bases). The CDR3 consists of 16 residues. V lost 0 bases and J 2 bases, leaving 11 bases between the germline ends. CDR1 MNHEY and CDR2 SMNVEV come from the germline V gene (reference sequence). CDR3 DNA: TGTGCCAGCAGTTTATCCAGGGGTTTAGGCAATCAGCCCCAGCATTTT. Encoded protein: CASSLSRGLGNQPQHF.

V gene TRBV14 combines with J gene TRBJ2-1, with 7 bases that match TRBD1. Germline-derived CDR1 and CDR2 are SGHDN and FVKESK. CDR3 size: 21 residues. V dropped 1 base and J dropped 7; count of bases not matched to a gene: 25. The CDR3 sequence: CASSQGWKGAPVNQNPNEQFF. CDR3 sequence (DNA): TGTGCCAGCAGCCAAGGGTGGAAGGGGGCGCCGGTCAACCAAAACCCTAATGAGCAGTTCTTC.

This clone was found once. V is TRBV4-1 and J is TRBJ2-7; D assignment may be TRBD1 or TRBD2 (5 bases each). The germline V gene has CDR1 MGHRA and CDR2 YSYEKL. CDR3 length equals 14 residues. V gave up 5 bases and J gave up 2 bases, with 13 bases separating them. Here the CDR3 reads CASSERDGTYEQYF. In nucleotides, the CDR3 is TGCGCCAGCAGCGAAAGGGACGGTACCTACGAGCAGTACTTC.

The V and J genes are TRBV30 and TRBJ2-7; D could derive from TRBD1 or TRBD2 (6 bases each). The germline gives CDR1 GTSNPN, CDR2 SVGIG (reference sequence). The V end lost 2 bases, the J end lost 5 bases, and 25 bases lay between the germline ends. The CDR3 is 17 amino acids. DNA of the CDR3: TGTGCCTGGAGTCAAAGTGGGGGACATCTGAGGAGGGACGAGCAGTACTTC. The encoded protein is CAWSQSGGHLRRDEQYF. Together with reference TRBV30 and TRBJ2-7, the CDR3 gives the full variable domain: SQTIHQWPATLVQPVGSPLSLECTVEGTSNPNLYWYRQAAGRGLQLLFYSVGIGQISSEVPQNLSASRPQDRQFILSSKKLLLSDSGFYLCAWSQSGGHLRRDEQYFGPGTRLTVT.

The CDR3 protein is CASSQELANSGELFF. DNA for the CDR3: TGTGCCAGCAGCCAAGAGTTAGCGAATAGCGGGGAGCTGTTTTTT. V usage is TRBV11-2 and J usage is TRBJ2-2; maybe TRBD2 (5 bases). Trimming cost V 5 bases and J 7 bases, with 17 bases left between them. CDR1 is SGHAT, CDR2 FQNNGV, per germline. There are 15 residues in the CDR3.

The V gene is TRBV6-5, the J gene TRBJ2-3, with D perhaps matching TRBD2 (7 bases). The CDR3 consists of 14 residues. The V gene's germline CDR1 is MNHEY and CDR2 SVGAGI. Trimming left V 6 bases short and J 4 bases short, with 14 bases between. CDR3 region: CASRPTGRADTQYF. Here the CDR3 DNA reads TGTGCCAGCAGGCCTACAGGGAGGGCAGATACGCAGTATTTT.

As DNA, the CDR3 is TGTGCCTGGGGGGACGGAACCACAGATACGCAGTATTTT. This translates into CAWGDGTTDTQYF. The chain uses TRBV30 and TRBJ2-3; D tentatively reads TRBD1 or TRBD2 (5 bases each). The CDR3 loop spans 13 amino acids. Germline values: CDR1 GTSNPN, CDR2 SVGIG (reference sequence). V dropped 5 bases and J dropped 2 bases, with 11 bases sitting between them.

The chain is built from TRBV6-5 and TRBJ2-2, with a possible D match to TRBD2 (5 bases). Germline CDR1 is MNHEY and CDR2 is SVGAGI. Between the trimmed V and J ends, which lost 5 bases and 4 bases, there was a span of 8 bases. This CDR3 has 13 residues. The CDR3 nucleotides read TGTGCCAGCAGTCCGGGGTTCACCGGGGAGCTGTTTTTT. This encodes CASSPGFTGELFF.

The chain is built from TRBV7-9 and TRBJ2-7; D might be TRBD1 (5 bases). Trimming took off 5 bases at V and 7 bases at J, with 21 bases between the two ends. The CDR3 consists of 15 residues. Germline CDR1 and CDR2: SEHNR and FQNEAQ (reference sequence). The CDR3: CASSRSPDQGLEQYF. The CDR3 coding sequence is TGTGCCAGCAGCCGTAGTCCTGACCAGGGATTAGAGCAGTACTTC.

The chain combines TRBV5-4 with TRBJ2-5; 7 bases are shared with TRBD2. The trim removed 4 bases at V and 4 bases at J, leaving 7 bases unmatched. The CDR3 contains 14 residues. CDR1 and CDR2 (germline): SGHNT, YYREEE (reference sequence). This CDR3 reads CASSPGGVGETQYF. The CDR3 DNA follows: TGTGCCAGCAGCCCGGGGGGAGTAGGAGAGACCCAGTACTTC.

The gene calls are TRBV14 and TRBJ2-6; D not certain. This CDR3 has 15 residues. Per the germline V gene, CDR1 is SGHDN and CDR2 is FVKESK. V was trimmed by 3 bases and J by 0 bases, leaving 6 bases between them. This CDR3 is CASSHPSSGANVLTF. The CDR3 DNA reads TGTGCCAGCAGCCACCCCAGCTCTGGGGCCAACGTCCTGACTTTC.

This chain connects TRBV5-1 to TRBJ1-2; tentatively, D is TRBD1 (5 bases). Trimming took 3 bases from V and 5 from J, leaving 14 bases between them. The CDR3 extends over 14 amino acids. Germline V lookup: CDR1 SGHRS, CDR2 YFSETQ. The DNA of the CDR3 is TGCGCCAGCAGCTCCTATGGGGGAGAATATGGCTACACCTTC. It translates to CASSSYGGEYGYTF.